This T cell receptor (beta chain) is drawn from a study of identical twins. The study, taken as a whole, reports: Alpha sequences out of frame and shared by twins had excess low generation probability. Cord blood beta clonotypes present at high abundance carried fewer insertions; no such pattern appeared in memory repertoires. A partial confounding effect on zero-insertion analyses could come from invariant MAIT and iNKT cells.

V dropped 10 bases and J dropped 4 bases, with 19 bases sitting between them. This CDR3 is 14 amino acids long. Germline lookup yields CDR1 ENHRY and CDR2 SYGVKD. cDNA carried unique molecular identifiers, and a universal primer site was added by template switching. TCRdb reprocessed the 5' RACE reads with MiXCR, giving one entry per CDR3 protein. The top ten hold 0.25% to 0.3% of the sample, which has about 1.7 million distinct CDR3 sequences, more than 30% seen once. This clonotype showed up just a few times. Its antigen remains unknown. The origin of this receptor is a newborn girl in good health. J is TRBJ1-2 and V is TRBV10-3, with a possible D match to TRBD1 (6 bases). Sequencing was done on a sample of cord blood. CDR3 sequence: CATQRDMIFYGYTF. The CDR3 DNA reads TGTGCCACCCAACGGGACATGATTTTCTATGGCTACACCTTC.